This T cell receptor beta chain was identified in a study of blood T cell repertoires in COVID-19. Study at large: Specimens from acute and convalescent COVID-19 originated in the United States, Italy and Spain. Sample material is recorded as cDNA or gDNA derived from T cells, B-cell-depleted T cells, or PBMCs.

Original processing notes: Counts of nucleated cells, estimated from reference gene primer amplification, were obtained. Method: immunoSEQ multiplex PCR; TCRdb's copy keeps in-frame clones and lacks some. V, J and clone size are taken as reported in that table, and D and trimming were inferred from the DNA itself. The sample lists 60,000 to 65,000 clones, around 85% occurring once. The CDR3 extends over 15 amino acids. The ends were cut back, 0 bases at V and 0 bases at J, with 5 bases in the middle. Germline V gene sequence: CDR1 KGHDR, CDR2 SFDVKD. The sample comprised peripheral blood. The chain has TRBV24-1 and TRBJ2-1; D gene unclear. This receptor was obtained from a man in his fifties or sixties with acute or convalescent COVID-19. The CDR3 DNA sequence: TGTGCCACCAGTGATTTGCGGAGCTCCTACAATGAGCAGTTCTTC. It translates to CATSDLRSSYNEQFF.